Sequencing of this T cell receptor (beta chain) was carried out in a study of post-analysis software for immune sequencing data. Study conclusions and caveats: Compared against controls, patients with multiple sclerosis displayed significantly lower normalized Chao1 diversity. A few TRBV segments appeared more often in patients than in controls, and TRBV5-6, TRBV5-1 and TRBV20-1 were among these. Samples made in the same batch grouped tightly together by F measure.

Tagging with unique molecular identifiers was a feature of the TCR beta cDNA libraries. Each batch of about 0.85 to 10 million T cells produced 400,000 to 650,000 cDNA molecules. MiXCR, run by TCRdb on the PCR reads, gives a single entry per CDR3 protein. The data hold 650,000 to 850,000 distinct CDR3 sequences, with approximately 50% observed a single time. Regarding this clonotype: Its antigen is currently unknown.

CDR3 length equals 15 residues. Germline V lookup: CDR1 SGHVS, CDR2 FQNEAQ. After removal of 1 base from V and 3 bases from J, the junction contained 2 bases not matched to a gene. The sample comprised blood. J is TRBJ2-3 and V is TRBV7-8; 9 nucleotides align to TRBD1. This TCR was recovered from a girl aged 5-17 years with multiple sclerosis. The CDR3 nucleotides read TGTGCCAGCAGCTTAGGGACAGGGGAAACAGATACGCAGTATTTT. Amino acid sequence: CASSLGTGETDTQYF.